One T cell receptor beta chain is described in this entry. Its cognate antigen is unknown. This sample is drawn from a study of blood T cells in healthy people across ages. About the research overall: Every two T cells gave about one barcoded beta molecule via template switching.

The germline gives CDR1 MGHRA, CDR2 YSYEKL. The CDR3 spans 16 residues. The junction had 8 bases not matched to a gene; V was cut back by 4 bases and J by 2 bases. Together with a sample-barcoded 5' primer, a J-beta primer mix was included in a second PCR lasting roughly 6 to 12 cycles. A 12-random-nucleotide template-switch adaptor tagged each cDNA molecule. TCRdb ran MiXCR on the 5' RACE reads and lists one entry per CDR3 protein. The repertoire consists of 600,000 to 650,000 distinct CDR3 sequences, with roughly 53% occurring once and the leading ten covering over 30%. Study results and caveats: PBMCs went unsorted, and a conclusive naive versus antigen-experienced comparison was therefore prevented.

The TCR sequence derives from a man aged 60 to 69 in good health. The sample consisted of blood. This chain joins TRBV4-1 and TRBJ2-3; 8 bases fit TRBD2. For the CDR3, the DNA is TGCGCCAGCAGCCGAGTAGCGGGGCCGACCACAGATACGCAGTATTTT. It is translated as CASSRVAGPTTDTQYF.